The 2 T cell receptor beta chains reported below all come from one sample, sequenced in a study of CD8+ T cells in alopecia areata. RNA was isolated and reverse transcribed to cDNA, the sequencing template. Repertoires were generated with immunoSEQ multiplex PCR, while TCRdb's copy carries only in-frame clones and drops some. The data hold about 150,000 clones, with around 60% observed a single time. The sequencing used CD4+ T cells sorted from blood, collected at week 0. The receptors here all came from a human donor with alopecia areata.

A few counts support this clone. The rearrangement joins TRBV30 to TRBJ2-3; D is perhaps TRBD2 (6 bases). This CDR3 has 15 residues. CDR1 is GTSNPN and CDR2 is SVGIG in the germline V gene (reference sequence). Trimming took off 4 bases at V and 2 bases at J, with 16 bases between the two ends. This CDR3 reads CAWTKIAEFTDTQYF. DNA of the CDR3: TGTGCCTGGACTAAGATAGCGGAATTCACAGATACGCAGTATTTT. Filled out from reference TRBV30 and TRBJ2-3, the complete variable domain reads SQTIHQWPATLVQPVGSPLSLECTVEGTSNPNLYWYRQAAGRGLQLLFYSVGIGQISSEVPQNLSASRPQDRQFILSSKKLLLSDSGFYLCAWTKIAEFTDTQYFGPGTRLTVL.

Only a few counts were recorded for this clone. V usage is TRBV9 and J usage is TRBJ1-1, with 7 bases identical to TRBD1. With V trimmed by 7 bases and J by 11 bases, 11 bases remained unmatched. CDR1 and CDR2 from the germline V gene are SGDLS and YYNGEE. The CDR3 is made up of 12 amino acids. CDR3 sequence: CASSGGDRAAFF. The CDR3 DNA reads TGTGCCAGCTCGGGGGGCGACAGGGCCGCTTTCTTT. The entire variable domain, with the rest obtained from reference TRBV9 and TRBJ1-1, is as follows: DSGVTQTPKHLITATGQRVTLRCSPRSGDLSVYWYQQSLDQGLQFLIQYYNGEERAKGNILERFSAQQFPDLHSELNLSSLELGDSALYFCASSGGDRAAFFGQGTRLTVV.